Following are 27 T cell receptor beta chains from one sample sequenced in a study of T cells in Graves' hyperthyroidism and ophthalmopathy. Amplification of TCR beta CDR3 regions was performed using RNA transcripts as template. An initial round of RT-PCR targeting the TCR CDR3 relied on the HTBI primer set. Via MiXCR, TCRdb re-called the multiplex PCR reads, giving one row per CDR3 protein. Here the sample spans some 460,000 distinct CDR3 sequences, 15% to 17% being singletons. Material for sequencing was blood. The source is a woman between 18 and 30 years old with Graves' hyperthyroidism.

The chain has TRBV9 and TRBJ2-5; 16 nucleotides agree with TRBD2. The germline V gene has CDR1 SGDLS and CDR2 YYNGEE. This CDR3 has 17 amino acids. Trimming removed 0 bases from V and 5 bases from J; junction bases left unmatched: 4. The CDR3 reads CASSVGGGLAGGETQYF. DNA of the CDR3: TGTGCCAGCAGCGTAGGGGGGGGACTAGCGGGAGGGGAGACCCAGTACTTC.

The chain employs TRBV6-1 and TRBJ2-5; a possible D gene is TRBD1 (5 bases). Trimming took 6 bases from V and 0 from J, leaving 14 bases between them. This CDR3 spans 15 amino acids. The germline V gene encodes CDR1 MNHNS and CDR2 SASEGT. CDR3 protein: CASSSSGWHQETQYF. DNA of the CDR3: TGTGCCAGCAGCTCGTCAGGGTGGCACCAAGAGACCCAGTACTTC.

In its sample, this clonotype was seen many times. This chain joins TRBV5-1 and TRBJ2-3; 14 positions agree with TRBD2. Germline CDR1 SGHRS, CDR2 YFSETQ. The CDR3 loop spans 18 amino acids. V gave up 5 bases and J gave up 2 bases; unmatched junction bases: 10. The chain's CDR3 is CASRGTSGSSHPTDTQYF. The DNA for the CDR3 is TGCGCCAGCAGAGGGACTAGCGGGAGTTCCCATCCCACAGATACGCAGTATTTT. Variable domain in full (rest from reference TRBV5-1 and TRBJ2-3): KAGVTQTPRYLIKTRGQQVTLSCSPISGHRSVSWYQQTPGQGLQFLFEYFSETQRNKGNFPGRFSGRQFSNSRSEMNVSTLELGDSALYLCASRGTSGSSHPTDTQYFGPGTRLTVL.

The V call is TRBV5-5, the J call TRBJ1-2; 12 nucleotides agree with TRBD1. This CDR3 comprises 19 residues. V was pared by 0 bases and J by 4 bases, with 13 bases of the junction left unmatched. Germline CDR1 SGHKS, CDR2 YYEKEE (reference sequence). The CDR3 protein is CASSLVAGTGGLTSYGYTF. In DNA, the CDR3 is TGTGCCAGCAGCTTGGTCGCCGGGACAGGGGGCCTTACTAGCTATGGCTACACCTTC.

V and J are TRBV27 and TRBJ2-2, with a weak D call TRBD2 (6 bases). CDR3 length: 14 amino acids. The germline V gene has CDR1 MNHEY and CDR2 SMNVEV (reference sequence). Trimming shortened V by 4 bases and J by 7 bases, and 13 bases separated the two germline ends. CDR3: CASSWRERGGELFF. The CDR3 nucleotides are TGTGCCAGCAGTTGGCGGGAACGAGGCGGGGAGCTGTTTTTT.

This clonotype was seen repeatedly, ten times or more. The J gene is TRBJ2-3, the V gene TRBV6-1; maybe TRBD2 (6 bases). V dropped 5 bases and J dropped 2 bases, with 14 bases sitting between them. The CDR3 runs to 15 residues. Germline assignment: CDR1 MNHNS and CDR2 SASEGT. The CDR3 region is CASSYQRVNTDTQYF. DNA of the CDR3: TGTGCCAGCAGTTACCAGCGGGTAAACACAGATACGCAGTATTTT.

This clonotype was picked up many times. The chain couples TRBV11-2 to TRBJ1-3, with 8 bases that match TRBD1. CDR1 and CDR2 from the germline V gene are SGHAT and FQNNGV. The CDR3 has 15 residues. The V gene end was trimmed by 3 bases and the J gene end by 4 bases; junction bases not matched to a gene: 5. In nucleotides, the CDR3 is TGTGCCAGCAGCTTGCTCGGACAGGGAGGAAACACCATATATTTT. Its protein product is CASSLLGQGGNTIYF.

This clonotype was found many times. This rearrangement joins TRBV7-2 to TRBJ2-3, with 9 bases that match TRBD2. Germline values: CDR1 SGHTA, CDR2 FQGNSA. J lost 5 bases, V lost 2 bases, and 8 bases had no gene match. The CDR3 spans 16 residues. CDR3 bases: TGTGCCAGCAGCTTATCTTTCCCTAGCGGGGTAGATACGCAGTATTTT. Its protein is CASSLSFPSGVDTQYF.

This clonotype was detected many times. V usage is TRBV10-3 and J usage is TRBJ2-7; 8 bases are shared with TRBD2. Germline V gene sequence: CDR1 ENHRY, CDR2 SYGVKD. V was clipped by 6 bases and J by 4 bases; unmatched bases: 17. CDR3 length: 17 residues. CDR3 nucleotides: TGTGCCATCAGCTCCTCCAGTACACTAGCGGCTTCTTACGAGCAGTACTTC. Its protein product is CAISSSSTLAASYEQYF.

This clonotype has just a few counts. The CDR3: CASSSGTSTNEQFF. CDR3 sequence (DNA): TGCGCCAGCAGCTCCGGGACTAGCACCAATGAGCAGTTCTTC. V is TRBV5-1 and J is TRBJ2-1, with 9 nucleotides matching TRBD2. CDR3 length: 14 residues. The junction had 4 bases not matched to a gene; V was cut back by 3 bases and J by 6 bases. The germline V gene has CDR1 SGHRS and CDR2 YFSETQ.

The J gene is TRBJ2-3, the V gene TRBV9; TRBD2 matches at 12 bases. J was trimmed by 3 bases and V by 3 bases; bases with no gene match: 2. This CDR3 is 15 amino acids long. Per the germline V gene, CDR1 is SGDLS and CDR2 is YYNGEE. The CDR3 region is CASSASGGVTDTQYF. Here the CDR3 DNA reads TGTGCCAGCAGCGCTAGCGGGGGGGTGACAGATACGCAGTATTTT.

This clonotype showed up many times. This chain connects TRBV2 to TRBJ1-1; D remains ambiguous. The V and J ends lost 7 bases and 1 base respectively, with 13 bases between them. Germline V gives CDR1 SNHLY, CDR2 FYNNEI. This CDR3 spans 14 amino acids. As DNA, the CDR3 is TGTGCCAGCAAAGAATGGTTTTCGAACACTGAAGCTTTCTTT. The encoded protein is CASKEWFSNTEAFF. Looking up the rest from reference TRBV2 and TRBJ1-1 gives the full variable domain: EPEVTQTPSHQVTQMGQEVILRCVPISNHLYFYWYRQILGQKVEFLVSFYNNEISEKSEIFDDQFSVERPDGSNFTLKIRSTKLEDSAMYFCASKEWFSNTEAFFGQGTRLTVV.

V usage is TRBV3-1 and J usage is TRBJ2-4, with D perhaps TRBD1 or TRBD2 (6 bases each). The CDR3 is 15 amino acids. Germline CDR1 reads LGHDT; CDR2 reads YNNKEL (reference sequence). V was clipped by 2 bases and J by 5 bases, with 13 bases between them. This CDR3 reads CASSQTGRRENIQYF. The CDR3 coding sequence is TGTGCCAGCAGCCAAACAGGGAGGAGAGAAAACATTCAGTACTTC. Looking up the rest from reference TRBV3-1 and TRBJ2-4 gives the full variable domain: DTAVSQTPKYLVTQMGNDKSIKCEQNLGHDTMYWYKQDSKKFLKIMFSYNNKELIINETVPNRFSPKSPDKAHLNLHINSLELGDSAVYFCASSQTGRRENIQYFGAGTRLSVL.

This clonotype has at least ten counts. The chain is built from TRBV27 and TRBJ1-2; 8 bases are shared with TRBD1. The CDR3 length is 13 residues. Germline CDR1 and CDR2: MNHEY and SMNVEV (reference sequence). V shed 5 bases, J shed 7 bases, and the junction held 6 bases outside the gene matches. CDR3 loop: CASSVDRGGGYTF. The CDR3 DNA reads TGTGCCAGCAGTGTCGACAGGGGCGGTGGCTACACCTTC.

This clonotype showed up just a few times. The V and J genes are TRBV7-9 and TRBJ1-5; no firm D call. The CDR3 loop spans 15 amino acids. The V gene's germline CDR1 is SEHNR and CDR2 FQNEAQ (reference sequence). V was pared by 5 bases and J by 3 bases, with 14 bases between. The CDR3 DNA follows: TGTGCCAGCAGCCCTAGTGTGGGGAACAATCAGCCCCAGCATTTT. Translating gives CASSPSVGNNQPQHF.

V gene TRBV30 combines with J gene TRBJ2-1; possible D gene TRBD1, 5 bases. Germline lookup yields CDR1 GTSNPN and CDR2 SVGIG (reference sequence). The CDR3 runs 13 residues. The V and J ends lost 2 bases and 1 base respectively, with 6 bases between them. The CDR3 DNA reads TGTGCCTGGAGTCCAGGGTCCTACAATGAGCAGTTCTTC. Protein: CAWSPGSYNEQFF.

This clonotype was counted a few times. The chain links TRBV11-2 to TRBJ2-7; D gene uncertain. The germline gives CDR1 SGHAT, CDR2 FQNNGV. CDR3 length equals 12 residues. V dropped 5 bases and J dropped 7 bases, with 12 bases sitting between them. The CDR3 here is CASSRAFEEQYF. The CDR3 nucleotides are TGTGCCAGCAGCCGGGCCTTCGAGGAGCAGTACTTC.

This clonotype was recorded at least ten times. The V gene is TRBV12-3 or TRBV12-4, the J gene TRBJ2-3, with 12 bases that match TRBD2. This CDR3 spans 14 amino acids. Losses at the gene ends were 6 bases for V and 6 bases for J; bases not matched to a gene: 4. In DNA, the CDR3 is TGTGCCAGCAGGACTAGCGGGAGTACGGATACGCAGTATTTT. Encoded protein: CASRTSGSTDTQYF.

Many counts were recorded for this clonotype. This chain joins TRBV20-1 and TRBJ1-1; no firm D call. Germline-derived CDR1 and CDR2 are DFQATT and SNEGSKA (reference sequence). The length of the CDR3 is 12 residues. The V end was cut by 3 bases, the J end by 6 bases, with 11 bases between. The CDR3 loop is CSASMRSAEAFF. CDR3 nucleotide sequence: TGCAGTGCTAGTATGAGGTCCGCTGAAGCTTTCTTT.

V is TRBV9 and J is TRBJ1-1, with D perhaps matching TRBD1 (5 bases). The CDR3 sequence is 14 residues long. The germline gives CDR1 SGDLS, CDR2 YYNGEE. Trimming stripped 0 bases from V and 5 bases from J, with 11 bases between. Written as DNA, the CDR3 is TGTGCCAGCAGCGTAGATGGAGGGGCAACTGAAGCTTTCTTT. Protein: CASSVDGGATEAFF.

At least ten counts were recorded for this clonotype. The rearrangement uses TRBV20-1 and TRBJ2-1; D is possibly TRBD2 (5 bases). The germline V and J ends were trimmed by 0 bases and 7 bases, with 16 bases remaining between them. Germline V lookup: CDR1 DFQATT, CDR2 SNEGSKA (reference sequence). The CDR3 has 15 residues. The CDR3 region is CSARDFRLAGNEQFF. CDR3 DNA sequence: TGCAGTGCTAGAGATTTTAGGCTAGCCGGGAATGAGCAGTTCTTC.

This clonotype was seen repeatedly, ten times or more. The V and J genes are TRBV18 and TRBJ2-5; D is uncertain. V was shortened by 8 bases and J by 2 bases, with 6 bases between the two germline ends. The CDR3 spans 11 residues. Looked up from germline, CDR1 is KGHSH and CDR2 is LQKENI. The CDR3 DNA is TGTGCCAGCAGCTCTCAAGAGACCCAGTACTTC. Encoded protein: CASSSQETQYF.

The chain uses TRBV20-1 and TRBJ2-7, with D possibly matching TRBD2 (5 bases). V lost 0 bases and J lost 2, with 14 bases in between. CDR3 length: 15 amino acids. Germline CDR1 and CDR2: DFQATT and SNEGSKA (reference sequence). DNA for the CDR3: TGCAGTGCTAGAGAGGGAAGTAGCGCAGCCTACGAGCAGTACTTC. It translates to CSAREGSSAAYEQYF.

This clonotype was observed at least ten times. The chain combines TRBV7-3 with TRBJ2-3; TRBD2 matches 7 bases. The CDR3 contains 15 residues. With V trimmed by 1 base and J by 2 bases, 3 bases remained unmatched. Per the germline V gene, CDR1 is SGHTA and CDR2 is FQGTGA. CDR3 nucleotide sequence: TGTGCCAGCAGCTTAAGCGGGAGTATCACAGATACGCAGTATTTT. Translated, it gives CASSLSGSITDTQYF.

This sequence joins TRBV4-1 and TRBJ1-4, with D unresolved. V gave up 2 bases and J gave up 1 base, with 11 bases separating them. The CDR3 is 16 residues long. Per germline, CDR1 MGHRA and CDR2 YSYEKL. CDR3: CASSQPGRVTNEKLFF. CDR3 in DNA: TGCGCCAGCAGCCAACCCGGCCGAGTAACTAATGAAAAACTGTTTTTT.

The J gene is TRBJ1-3, the V gene TRBV15; D may be TRBD1 (5 bases). CDR3 length: 17 residues. Trimming removed 1 base at V and 5 bases at J, with 18 bases between. Germline values: CDR1 LNHNV, CDR2 YYDKDF (reference sequence). The CDR3 bases are TGTGCCACCAGCAGAGCCCCCGGCAGGGTGAAGAGAAACACCATATATTTT. This sequence encodes CATSRAPGRVKRNTIYF.

The sample holds many counts of this clonotype. The chain employs TRBV7-9 and TRBJ2-3; D is uncertain. Germline lookup yields CDR1 SEHNR and CDR2 FQNEAQ (reference sequence). The CDR3 runs to 14 residues. V lost 1 base, J lost 3 bases, and 8 bases lay in between. The CDR3 sequence is CASSLEGLTDTQYF. The DNA for the CDR3 is TGTGCCAGCAGCTTAGAAGGCCTTACAGATACGCAGTATTTT.